One sample yielded the 11 T cell receptor beta chains listed below, sequenced in a study of T cell responses to AZD1222 COVID-19 vaccine. This table comes from immunoSEQ multiplex PCR, and its TCRdb copy is limited to in-frame clones, with some not included. The sample has around 110,000 clones, about 90% seen once. The specimen was peripheral blood, collected 28 days after the second AZD1222 dose. These receptors were collected from an adult who received the AZD1222 COVID-19 vaccine.

This clone was picked up one time. The chain has TRBV6-5 and TRBJ2-3, with D possibly TRBD1 on 6 matching bases. V was clipped by 6 bases and J by 0 bases, with 10 bases between them. This CDR3 is 14 amino acids long. The V gene's germline CDR1 is MNHEY and CDR2 SVGAGI. The DNA of the CDR3 is TGTGCCAGCAGCAGACAGGCAAGCACAGATACGCAGTATTTT. It specifies CASSRQASTDTQYF.

This clone was observed once. This chain links TRBV6-6 with TRBJ2-7; the D gene is possibly TRBD2 (7 bases). The CDR3 runs 17 residues. V was pared by 5 bases and J by 0 bases, with 20 bases between. Germline CDR1 is MNHNY and CDR2 is SVGAGI (reference sequence). The CDR3 DNA sequence: TGTGCCAGCAGTGGATCCCTGGGGGGGGCTTTCTCCTACGAGCAGTACTTC. Translation gives CASSGSLGGAFSYEQYF.

The chain carries TRBV6-6 and TRBJ2-5, with TRBD2 as a possible D gene (7 bases). Germline V gene sequence: CDR1 MNHNY, CDR2 SVGAGI (reference sequence). The V and J ends lost 5 bases and 9 bases respectively, with 16 bases between them. The CDR3 runs 13 residues. The CDR3 sequence: CASSGQGREAQYF. The CDR3 DNA sequence: TGTGCCAGCAGTGGCCAGGGGAGGGAGGCCCAGTACTTC.

The rearrangement joins TRBV23-1 to TRBJ1-1; D ambiguous. TRBV23-1 belongs to the ORF category, with a function that is uncertain. The CDR3 spans 10 residues. V lost 6 bases to trimming and J lost 6 bases, with 5 bases between them. CDR3 amino acids: CASREPEAFF. CDR3 DNA sequence: TGCGCCAGCAGAGAGCCTGAAGCTTTCTTT.

V gene TRBV7-9 combines with J gene TRBJ1-4, with 12 bases aligning to TRBD1. The ends lost 1 base at V and 8 bases at J; junction bases unmatched: 5. The germline V gene encodes CDR1 SEHNR and CDR2 FQNEAQ (reference sequence). The CDR3 spans 16 residues. This CDR3 reads CASSLGDRGRQEKLFF. Written as DNA, the CDR3 is TGTGCCAGCAGCTTAGGGGACAGGGGGCGACAGGAAAAACTGTTTTTT. Complete variable domain (other parts from reference TRBV7-9 and TRBJ1-4): DTGVSQNPRHKITKRGQNVTFRCDPISEHNRLYWYRQTLGQGPEFLTYFQNEAQLEKSRLLSDRFSAERPKGSFSTLEIQRTEQGDSAMYLCASSLGDRGRQEKLFFGSGTQLSVL.

This clone appeared a single time. The V gene is TRBV5-5, the J gene TRBJ2-7, with TRBD2 matching 7 bases. This CDR3 contains 13 residues. The germline V gene encodes CDR1 SGHKS and CDR2 YYEKEE (reference sequence). Trimming removed 0 bases from V and 6 bases from J; junction bases left unmatched: 3. Written as DNA, the CDR3 is TGTGCCAGCAGCTTGGCGGCTAGCGGCGAGCAGTACTTC. This encodes CASSLAASGEQYF. The whole variable domain, filled in from reference TRBV5-5 and TRBJ2-7, reads DAGVTQSPTHLIKTRGQQVTLRCSPISGHKSVSWYQQVLGQGPQFIFQYYEKEERGRGNFPDRFSARQFPNYSSELNVNALLLGDSALYLCASSLAASGEQYFGPGTRLTVT.

The genes are TRBV5-4 and TRBJ1-1; D is unclear. The CDR3 has 14 residues. The V end lost 2 bases, the J end lost 1 base, and 9 bases lay between the germline ends. CDR1 and CDR2 from the germline V gene are SGHNT and YYREEE (reference sequence). The CDR3 DNA follows: TGTGCCAGCAGCTTATACAGCACGAACACTGAAGCTTTCTTT. This sequence encodes CASSLYSTNTEAFF.

This clone has only one observation. The rearrangement joins TRBV5-4 to TRBJ1-2, with D perhaps matching TRBD1 (6 bases). The CDR3 is 18 residues long. Germline V lookup: CDR1 SGHNT, CDR2 YYREEE (reference sequence). V lost 4 bases and J 0 bases, leaving 22 bases between the germline ends. The CDR3 region is CASSTKLLGQRPNYGYTF. In DNA form, the CDR3 reads TGTGCCAGCAGCACCAAACTATTGGGACAACGCCCTAACTATGGCTACACCTTC.

V is TRBV30 and J is TRBJ1-2; no clear D. The CDR3 loop spans 13 amino acids. The ends were cut back, 2 bases at V and 4 bases at J, with 11 bases in the middle. CDR1 GTSNPN and CDR2 SVGIG come from the germline V gene (reference sequence). The CDR3 DNA sequence: TGTGCCTGGAGTCCCGATTCCTCCTATGGCTACACCTTC. Protein: CAWSPDSSYGYTF.

CDR3 bases: TGTGCCAGCAGCTTCAGGATTATGAACACTGAAGCTTTCTTT. This gives the protein CASSFRIMNTEAFF. The J gene is TRBJ1-1, the V gene TRBV5-5, with D unclear. The V gene lost 2 bases and the J gene lost 0 bases, with 8 bases spanning the gap. The CDR3 length is 14 residues. Germline CDR1 is SGHKS and CDR2 is YYEKEE (reference sequence).

The chain uses TRBV7-8 and TRBJ1-6; D is undetermined. Germline CDR1 and CDR2: SGHVS and FQNEAQ. The CDR3 has 13 amino acids. Deletions cut 5 bases from V and 7 bases from J, with 9 bases between. CDR3 residues: CASSREPNSPLHF. As DNA, the CDR3 is TGTGCCAGCAGCCGAGAGCCGAATTCACCCCTCCACTTT. Complete variable domain (other parts from reference TRBV7-8 and TRBJ1-6): GAGVSQSPRYKVAKRGQDVALRCDPISGHVSLFWYQQALGQGPEFLTYFQNEAQLDKSGLPSDRFFAERPEGSVSTLKIQRTQQEDSAVYLCASSREPNSPLHFGNGTRLTVT.